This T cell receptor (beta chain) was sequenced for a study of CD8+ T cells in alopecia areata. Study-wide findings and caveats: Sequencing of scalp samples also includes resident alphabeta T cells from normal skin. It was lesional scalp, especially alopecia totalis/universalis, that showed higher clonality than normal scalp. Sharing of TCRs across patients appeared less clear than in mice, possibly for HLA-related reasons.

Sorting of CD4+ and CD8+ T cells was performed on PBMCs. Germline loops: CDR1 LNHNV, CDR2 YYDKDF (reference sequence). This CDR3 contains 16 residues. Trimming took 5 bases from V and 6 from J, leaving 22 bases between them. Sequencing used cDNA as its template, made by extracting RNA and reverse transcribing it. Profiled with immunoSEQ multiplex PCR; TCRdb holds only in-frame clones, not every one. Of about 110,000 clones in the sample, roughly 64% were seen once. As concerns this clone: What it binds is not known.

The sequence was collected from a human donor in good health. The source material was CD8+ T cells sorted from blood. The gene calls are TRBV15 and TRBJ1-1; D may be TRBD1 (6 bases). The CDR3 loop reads CATSRGRAAGPPEAFF. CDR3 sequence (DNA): TGTGCCACCAGCCGGGGGCGCGCCGCCGGACCCCCTGAAGCTTTCTTT.